One sample yielded the 20 T cell receptor beta chains listed below, sequenced in a study of cytomegalovirus exposure and HLA in healthy donors. The PCR employed 60 Vbeta primers together with 13 Jbeta primers. The repertoire was sequenced with immunoSEQ multiplex PCR; TCRdb's copy has only in-frame clones and lacks some. Of 100,000 to 150,000 clones listed, 74% are singletons. The sample comprised PBMCs. The receptors here all came from a woman between 50 and 59 years old in good health and CMV-seropositive.

This clone was counted a few times. The V and J genes are TRBV2 and TRBJ1-4; 7 bases line up with TRBD1. V lost 9 bases to trimming and J lost 0 bases; unmatched junction nucleotides: 13. The CDR3 is 17 residues long. Germline V lookup: CDR1 SNHLY, CDR2 FYNNEI. CDR3 loop: CARGPRRDRATNEKLFF. CDR3 coding DNA: TGTGCCAGGGGCCCTAGACGGGACAGAGCAACTAATGAAAAACTGTTTTTT.

The chain carries TRBV30 and TRBJ1-1; D call uncertain. This CDR3 region has 14 residues. Between the trimmed V and J ends, which lost 8 bases and 0 bases, there was a span of 16 bases. Germline values: CDR1 GTSNPN, CDR2 SVGIG (reference sequence). This CDR3 is CAGRAVPVNTEAFF. CDR3 nucleotides: TGTGCCGGCCGAGCGGTCCCTGTGAACACTGAAGCTTTCTTT.

This chain joins TRBV19 and TRBJ1-6, with D perhaps matching TRBD1 (5 bases). Trimming shortened V by 4 bases and J by 10 bases, and 14 bases separated the two germline ends. Germline V gene lookup returns CDR1 LNHDA and CDR2 SQIVND (reference sequence). CDR3 length: 14 amino acids. In DNA, the CDR3 is TGTGCCAGTAGTAATGGGGCCCCAGGGTCACCCCTCCACTTT. Translation gives CASSNGAPGSPLHF.

In its sample, this clone was seen a few times. The rearrangement uses TRBV6-4 and TRBJ1-6; D not certain. V lost 2 bases and J lost 7, with 6 bases in between. The CDR3 consists of 13 residues. The germline V gene has CDR1 MRHNA and CDR2 SNTAGT. CDR3 coding DNA: TGTGCCAGCAGTGACGAGGCGAATTCACCCCTCCACTTT. Protein: CASSDEANSPLHF.

The chain combines TRBV7-9 with TRBJ1-5, with a tentative D call TRBD1 (6 bases). Trimming stripped 4 bases from V and 4 bases from J, with 20 bases between. There are 17 residues in the CDR3. Germline assignment: CDR1 SEHNR and CDR2 FQNEAQ (reference sequence). This chain's CDR3 is CASSSEGVGSLNQPQHF. Here the CDR3 DNA reads TGTGCCAGCAGCTCCGAGGGGGTGGGGAGCCTTAATCAGCCCCAGCATTTT.

The J gene is TRBJ1-1, the V gene TRBV11-3, with D possibly matching TRBD1 (6 bases). CDR1 is SGHNT, CDR2 YENEEA, per germline. The CDR3 runs to 15 residues. The V end was cut by 4 bases, the J end by 4 bases, with 16 bases between. This CDR3 is CASSSDRGASTEAFF. CDR3 DNA: TGTGCCAGCAGCTCAGACCGGGGGGCGAGCACTGAAGCTTTCTTT.

The J gene is TRBJ2-3, the V gene TRBV2; tentatively, D is TRBD2 (6 bases). The V gene lost 11 bases and the J gene lost 3 bases, with 18 bases spanning the gap. Looked up from germline, CDR1 is SNHLY and CDR2 is FYNNEI. The CDR3 sequence is 14 residues long. The chain's CDR3 is CALRREALTDTQYF. The CDR3 DNA reads as TGTGCCCTGCGGAGGGAGGCGTTAACAGATACGCAGTATTTT.

This clone was counted between two and nine times. The chain is built from TRBV6-4 and TRBJ2-1; a possible D gene is TRBD2 (6 bases). CDR1 is MRHNA, CDR2 SNTAGT, per germline. V was cut by 8 bases and J by 7 bases, with 12 bases left in between. The CDR3 covers 12 residues. DNA of the CDR3: TGTGCCAGCGGTCCTGGGGGGAATGAGCAGTTCTTC. It is translated as CASGPGGNEQFF.

The rearrangement joins TRBV18 to TRBJ1-2, with 10 nucleotides matching TRBD1. CDR1 is KGHSH, CDR2 LQKENI, per germline. The CDR3 runs to 17 residues. After removal of 3 bases from V and 6 bases from J, the junction contained 13 bases not matched to a gene. This chain's CDR3 is CASSPWTGGQGEHGYTF. The CDR3 nucleotides are TGTGCCAGCTCACCCTGGACAGGGGGGCAAGGGGAACATGGCTACACCTTC.

The V call is TRBV15, the J call TRBJ2-2; D is undetermined. The CDR3 totals 13 residues. Germline lookup yields CDR1 LNHNV and CDR2 YYDKDF (reference sequence). V was clipped by 0 bases and J by 7 bases, with 6 bases between them. CDR3 region: CATSRDRSGELFF. CDR3 nucleotides: TGTGCCACCAGCAGAGATCGCAGCGGGGAGCTGTTTTTT.

V gene TRBV11-2 combines with J gene TRBJ1-2; no firm D call. The CDR3 spans 14 residues. CDR1 is SGHAT, CDR2 FQNNGV, per germline. With 4 bases removed from V and 2 bases from J, the gap between germline ends came to 11 bases. The CDR3 DNA sequence: TGTGCCAGCAGCTCAGAACAGTACAACTATGGCTACACCTTC. Encoded protein: CASSSEQYNYGYTF.

V gene TRBV5-1 combines with J gene TRBJ1-4, with a tentative D call TRBD1 (6 bases). V was clipped by 3 bases and J by 5 bases, with 11 bases between them. The CDR3 is 14 residues long. Germline CDR1 and CDR2: SGHRS and YFSETQ. For the CDR3, the DNA is TGCGCCAGCAGCTCGGACAGCCGGAATGAAAAACTGTTTTTT. It encodes CASSSDSRNEKLFF.

This sequence joins TRBV5-1 and TRBJ1-6; 7 bases fit TRBD1. Germline loops: CDR1 SGHRS, CDR2 YFSETQ. J lost 8 bases, V lost 4 bases, and 9 bases had no gene match. The CDR3 loop spans 15 amino acids. CDR3 sequence: CASSVLGTADSPLHF. In nucleotides, the CDR3 is TGCGCCAGCAGCGTATTAGGGACAGCAGATTCACCCCTCCACTTT.

The chain employs TRBV27 and TRBJ2-3; weak D call: TRBD2 (6 bases). This CDR3 has 17 residues. CDR1 is MNHEY and CDR2 is SMNVEV in the germline V gene (reference sequence). Deletions cut 0 bases from V and 2 bases from J, with 15 bases between. This CDR3 is CASSLSPGLLFTDTQYF. For the CDR3, the DNA is TGTGCCAGCAGTTTATCCCCGGGACTCCTTTTCACAGATACGCAGTATTTT.

This clone was picked up a small number of times. Germline is not matched at one junction end, which may reflect a read error. The chain uses TRBV19 and TRBJ1-2; the match to TRBD1 covers 9 bases. CDR3 length equals 16 residues. Germline V gene data show CDR1 as LNHDA and CDR2 as SQIVND (reference sequence). The CDR3 DNA is TGTGCCAGTAGTAAAACCGGGACAGGGATAGGATATGGCTACCCCTTC. As protein: CASSKTGTGIGYGYPF. The variable domain in full, completed from reference TRBV19 and TRBJ1-2, reads DGGITQSPKYLFRKEGQNVTLSCEQNLNHDAMYWYRQDPGQGLRLIYYSQIVNDFQKGDIAEGYSVSREKKESFPLTVTSAQKNPTAFYLCASSKTGTGIGYGYPFGSGTRLTVV.

The CDR3 nucleotides are TGTGCCAGCAGCGATCGGGACAGGGGAGGGAACACTGAAGCTTTCTTT. The encoded protein is CASSDRDRGGNTEAFF. The V gene is TRBV7-9, the J gene TRBJ1-1; 10 bases match TRBD1. CDR3 length: 16 residues. Germline CDR1 and CDR2: SEHNR and FQNEAQ (reference sequence). The J segment lost 1 base and the V segment lost 5 bases, leaving 7 bases of the junction unmatched.

This clone was counted a few times. V usage is TRBV7-2 and J usage is TRBJ2-7; 10 bases are a match to TRBD2. This CDR3 contains 15 residues. Unmatched junction bases numbered 5, after V lost 4 bases and J lost 2 bases. Per the germline V gene, CDR1 is SGHTA and CDR2 is FQGNSA. CDR3 DNA sequence: TGTGCCAGCAGCTCTAAGAGCGGGGGGGCCTACGAGCAGTACTTC. Translated: CASSSKSGGAYEQYF.

Of note for this clone: A junction boundary mismatches the germline segment, possibly from a read error. The chain has TRBV6-5 and TRBJ2-1, with 8 bases lining up with TRBD1. The CDR3 length is 16 residues. Per germline, CDR1 MNHEY and CDR2 SVGAGI. CDR3: CARSFETGGSLPEQFF. CDR3 nucleotide sequence: TGTGCCCGCAGTTTCGAAACAGGGGGGTCTTTGCCTGAGCAGTTCTTC.

The chain combines TRBV10-3 with TRBJ2-1, with D tentatively TRBD2 (6 bases). The V gene's germline CDR1 is ENHRY and CDR2 SYGVKD. Between the trimmed V and J ends, which lost 3 bases and 4 bases, there was a span of 10 bases. The CDR3 spans 14 residues. This chain's CDR3 is CAISDMGGYNEQFF. DNA of the CDR3: TGTGCCATCAGTGATATGGGAGGTTACAATGAGCAGTTCTTC.

This sequence joins TRBV6-5 and TRBJ2-1, with 8 bases identical to TRBD1. From germline, CDR1 is MNHEY and CDR2 SVGAGI. V lost 6 bases, J lost 7 bases, and 11 bases stayed unmatched. This CDR3 has 15 residues. Written as DNA, the CDR3 is TGTGCCAGCAGCAACTCAGGACAGGGCTTGAATGAGCAGTTCTTC. This sequence encodes CASSNSGQGLNEQFF.